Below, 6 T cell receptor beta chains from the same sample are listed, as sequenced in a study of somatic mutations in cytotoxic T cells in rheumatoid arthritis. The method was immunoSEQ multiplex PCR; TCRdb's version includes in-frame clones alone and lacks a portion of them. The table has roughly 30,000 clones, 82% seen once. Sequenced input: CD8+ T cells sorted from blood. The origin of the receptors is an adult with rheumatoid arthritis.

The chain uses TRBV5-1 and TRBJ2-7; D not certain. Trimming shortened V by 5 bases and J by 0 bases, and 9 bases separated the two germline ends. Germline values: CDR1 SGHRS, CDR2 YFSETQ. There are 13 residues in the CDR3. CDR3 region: CASSVRFSYEQYF. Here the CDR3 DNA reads TGCGCCAGCAGTGTTCGGTTCTCCTACGAGCAGTACTTC.

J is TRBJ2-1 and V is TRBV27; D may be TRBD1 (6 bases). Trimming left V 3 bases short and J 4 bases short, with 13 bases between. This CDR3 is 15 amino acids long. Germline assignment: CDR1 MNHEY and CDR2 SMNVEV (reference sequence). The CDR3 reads CASSLGRGGYNEQFF. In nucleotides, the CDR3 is TGTGCCAGCAGTTTGGGCAGGGGCGGGTACAATGAGCAGTTCTTC.

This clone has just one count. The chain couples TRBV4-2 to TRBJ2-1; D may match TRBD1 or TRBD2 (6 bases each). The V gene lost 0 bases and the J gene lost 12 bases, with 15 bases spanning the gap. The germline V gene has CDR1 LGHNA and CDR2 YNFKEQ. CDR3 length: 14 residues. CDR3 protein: CASSQEPGLRGQFF. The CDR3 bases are TGTGCCAGCAGCCAAGAGCCGGGACTCAGGGGGCAGTTCTTC.

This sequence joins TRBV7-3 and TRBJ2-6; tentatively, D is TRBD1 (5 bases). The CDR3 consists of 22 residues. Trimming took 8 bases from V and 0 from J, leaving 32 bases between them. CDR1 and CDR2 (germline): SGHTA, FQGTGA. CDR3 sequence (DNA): TGTGCCAGCCAACGGCCGGACACGTCATATCTACTCCCCACCTCTGGGGCCAACGTCCTGACTTTC. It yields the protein CASQRPDTSYLLPTSGANVLTF.

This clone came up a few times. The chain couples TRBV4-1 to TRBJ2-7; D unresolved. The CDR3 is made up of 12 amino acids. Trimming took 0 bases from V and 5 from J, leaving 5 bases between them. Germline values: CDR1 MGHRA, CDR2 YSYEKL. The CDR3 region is CASSQDSDEQYF. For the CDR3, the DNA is TGCGCCAGCAGCCAAGACTCGGACGAGCAGTACTTC.

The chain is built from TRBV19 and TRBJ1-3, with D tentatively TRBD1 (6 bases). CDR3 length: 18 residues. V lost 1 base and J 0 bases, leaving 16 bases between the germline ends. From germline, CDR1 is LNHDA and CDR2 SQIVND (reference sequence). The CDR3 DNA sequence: TGTGCCAGTAGTATAGGTGGGGGCCACGGTAGCTCTGGAAACACCATATATTTT. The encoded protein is CASSIGGGHGSSGNTIYF.